The clone carrying this T cell receptor beta chain came up a few times. TCRdb keeps only in-frame clones here, not all; method: immunoSEQ multiplex PCR. The sample lists approximately 200,000 clones; over 75% were seen once. The data stem from a study of blood T cell repertoires in COVID-19. The germline gives CDR1 LNHDA, CDR2 SQIVND (reference sequence). This CDR3 contains 13 residues. The germline V and J ends were trimmed by 3 bases and 8 bases, with 13 bases remaining between them. Enrolled during active infection, Seattle patients were then followed longitudinally. The material sequenced was peripheral blood. This sequence originates from a person aged 70 to 85 with COVID-19, enrolled during active disease. The chain couples TRBV19 to TRBJ1-2; D call uncertain. CDR3 in amino acids: CASSISRTAGYTF. The CDR3 region has the DNA TGTGCCAGTAGTATTTCCCGCACAGCCGGCTACACCTTC. Drawing the rest from reference TRBV19 and TRBJ1-2, the complete variable domain is DGGITQSPKYLFRKEGQNVTLSCEQNLNHDAMYWYRQDPGQGLRLIYYSQIVNDFQKGDIAEGYSVSREKKESFPLTVTSAQKNPTAFYLCASSISRTAGYTFGSGTRLTVV.